This TCR beta chain stems from a study of blood T cell repertoires in COVID-19. Study in general: Specimens from acute and convalescent COVID-19 originated in the United States, Italy and Spain. Sample material is recorded as cDNA or gDNA derived from T cells, B-cell-depleted T cells, or PBMCs.

Per the germline V gene, CDR1 is MNHEY and CDR2 is SVGAGI. The CDR3 sequence is 15 residues long. The V and J ends lost 6 bases and 8 bases, in that order; junction bases with no gene match: 9. As originally analysed: Researchers report that nucleated cell counts were estimated from reference gene primer amplification. Some clones are missing from TCRdb's copy, which holds only in-frame ones; the method was immunoSEQ multiplex PCR. Clonal size and the V and J genes are those of that table, whereas D and trimming came from the DNA. This sample has 200,000 to 250,000 clones, with around 86% found just once.

The sequencing sample was made of peripheral blood. The TCR originated in a man aged 25-40 years who had recovered from COVID-19. V is TRBV6-5 and J is TRBJ2-1; 11 bases match TRBD2. CDR3 amino acids: CASSSSGGASYEQFF. DNA of the CDR3: TGTGCCAGCAGCAGTAGCGGGGGGGCTAGCTATGAGCAGTTCTTC.